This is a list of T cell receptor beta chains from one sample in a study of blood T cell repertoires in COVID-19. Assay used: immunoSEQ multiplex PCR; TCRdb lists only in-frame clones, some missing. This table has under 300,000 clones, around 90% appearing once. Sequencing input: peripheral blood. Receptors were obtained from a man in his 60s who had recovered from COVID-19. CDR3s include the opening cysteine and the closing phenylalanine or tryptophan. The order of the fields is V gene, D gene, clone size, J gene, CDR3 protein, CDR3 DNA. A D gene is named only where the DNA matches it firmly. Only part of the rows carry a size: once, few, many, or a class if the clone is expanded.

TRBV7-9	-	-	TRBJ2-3	CASSLGRGASDTQYF	TGTGCCAGCAGCTTAGGACGGGGGGCCTCGGATACGCAGTATTTT
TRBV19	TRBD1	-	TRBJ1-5	CASSIGTGGESNQPQHF	TGTGCCAGTAGTATAGGGACAGGGGGCGAGAGCAATCAGCCCCAGCATTTT
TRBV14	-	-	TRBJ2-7	CASSQDSRWSSYEQYF	TGTGCCAGCAGCCAAGATTCGCGGTGGAGCTCCTACGAGCAGTACTTC
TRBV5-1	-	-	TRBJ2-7	CASSGGGSRYEQYF	TGCGCCAGCAGCGGGGGGGGCAGTCGCTACGAGCAGTACTTC
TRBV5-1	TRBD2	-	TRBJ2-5	CASSPTEGLAGRTVQETQYF	TGCGCCAGCAGCCCCACCGAGGGACTAGCGGGGAGAACCGTCCAAGAGACCCAGTACTTC
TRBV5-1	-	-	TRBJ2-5	CASSLATGKETQYF	TGCGCCAGCAGCTTGGCCACGGGTAAAGAGACCCAGTACTTC
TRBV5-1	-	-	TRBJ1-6	CASSLYGTSSSYNSPLHF	TGCGCCAGCAGCTTGTATGGGACATCGAGCTCCTATAATTCACCCCTCCACTTT
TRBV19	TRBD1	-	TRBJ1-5	CASSITRGRSNQPQHF	TGTGCCAGTAGTATCACCAGGGGGCGAAGCAATCAGCCCCAGCATTTT
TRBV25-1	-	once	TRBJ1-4	CASSEYRSVTNEKLFF	TGTGCCAGCAGTGAATATAGAAGTGTGACTAATGAAAAACTGTTTTTT
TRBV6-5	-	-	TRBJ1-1	CASRVATEAFF	TGTGCCAGCAGGGTGGCCACTGAAGCTTTCTTT
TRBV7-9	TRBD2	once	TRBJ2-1	CASSSGLAGPKSNEQFF	TGTGCCAGCAGCAGCGGACTAGCGGGGCCTAAAAGCAATGAGCAGTTCTTC
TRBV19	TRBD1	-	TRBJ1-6	CASSTVAGTVNNSPLHF	TGTGCCAGTAGTACCGTAGCCGGGACAGTCAATAATTCACCCCTCCACTTT
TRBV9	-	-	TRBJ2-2	CASSVVQGYSTGELFF	TGTGCCAGCAGCGTAGTTCAGGGTTATAGCACCGGGGAGCTGTTTTTT
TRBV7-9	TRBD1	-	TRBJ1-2	CASSLAGDRRPYGYTF	TGTGCCAGCAGCTTAGCGGGGGACAGGAGACCGTATGGCTACACCTTC
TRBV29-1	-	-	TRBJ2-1	CSVLRRDNEQFF	TGCAGCGTACTACGGCGGGATAATGAGCAGTTCTTC
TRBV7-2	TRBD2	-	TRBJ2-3	CASSLMTSGGAGTDTQYF	TGTGCCAGCAGCTTGATGACTAGCGGGGGGGCGGGCACAGATACGCAGTATTTT
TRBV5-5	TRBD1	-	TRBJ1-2	CASSLNRGNGYTF	TGTGCCAGCAGCTTGAACAGGGGCAATGGCTACACCTTC
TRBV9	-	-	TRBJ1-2	CASSVRDNYGYTF	TGTGCCAGCAGCGTAAGAGATAACTATGGCTACACCTTC
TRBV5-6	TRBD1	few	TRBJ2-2	CASSRIGTGRSGELFF	TGTGCCAGCAGCCGAATCGGGACAGGGAGGTCCGGGGAGCTGTTTTTT
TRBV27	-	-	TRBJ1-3	CASSLRGSGNTIYF	TGTGCCAGCAGCCTCCGGGGATCTGGAAACACCATATATTTT
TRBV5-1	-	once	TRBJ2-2	CASTKLPTGELFF	TGCGCCAGCACTAAGCTTCCCACCGGGGAGCTGTTTTTT
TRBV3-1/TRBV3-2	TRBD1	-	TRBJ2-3	CASSQELGQVDTQYF	TGTGCCAGCAGCCAAGAATTGGGACAGGTCGATACGCAGTATTTT
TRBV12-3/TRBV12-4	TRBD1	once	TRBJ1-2	CASSFAGGYGYTF	TGTGCCAGCAGTTTTGCAGGGGGCTATGGCTACACCTTC
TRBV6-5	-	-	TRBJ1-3	CASSSTGFTNTIYF	TGTGCCAGCAGTTCTACAGGGTTCACAAACACCATATATTTT
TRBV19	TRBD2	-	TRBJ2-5	CASKRTSGELQETQYF	TGTGCCAGCAAAAGGACTAGCGGGGAGCTCCAAGAGACCCAGTACTTC
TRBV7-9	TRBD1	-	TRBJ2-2	CASSLTGFAGELFF	TGTGCCAGCAGCCTGACAGGGTTTGCCGGGGAGCTGTTTTTT
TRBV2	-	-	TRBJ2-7	CASSESFPGSEQYF	TGTGCCAGCAGTGAAAGCTTCCCGGGGTCCGAGCAGTACTTC
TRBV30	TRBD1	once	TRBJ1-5	CAWNGTGVQPQHF	TGTGCCTGGAACGGGACAGGGGTTCAGCCCCAGCATTTT
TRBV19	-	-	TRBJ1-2	CASSIPWGAGYTF	TGTGCCAGTAGTATCCCGTGGGGCGCGGGCTACACCTTC
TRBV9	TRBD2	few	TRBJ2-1	CASSVGAGAYNEQFF	TGTGCCAGCAGCGTAGGGGCGGGGGCCTACAATGAGCAGTTCTTC
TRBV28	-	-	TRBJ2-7	CASTGATHEQYF	TGTGCCAGCACAGGGGCAACCCACGAGCAGTACTTC
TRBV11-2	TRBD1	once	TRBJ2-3	CASSLSGTATDTQYF	TGTGCCAGCAGCCTCTCCGGGACAGCCACAGATACGCAGTATTTT
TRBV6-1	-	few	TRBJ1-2	CASSEARLGYGYTF	TGTGCCAGCAGTGAAGCGCGACTAGGGTATGGCTACACCTTC
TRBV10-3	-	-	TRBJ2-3	CAISPGYRADTQYF	TGTGCCATCAGTCCAGGGTATAGGGCAGATACGCAGTATTTT
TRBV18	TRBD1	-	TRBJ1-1	CASSPRQATGTEAFF	TGTGCCAGCTCACCGAGACAGGCGACAGGGACTGAAGCTTTCTTT
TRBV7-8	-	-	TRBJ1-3	CASSLIPGTQSGNTIYF	TGTGCCAGCAGCTTAATTCCGGGGACTCAGTCTGGAAACACCATATATTTT
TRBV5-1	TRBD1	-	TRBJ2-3	CASRPTDREANTQYF	TGCGCCAGCAGACCTACGGACAGGGAGGCGAATACGCAGTATTTT
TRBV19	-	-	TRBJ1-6	CASTEQGLNNSPLHF	TGTGCCAGTACTGAACAGGGCTTGAATAATTCACCCCTCCACTTT
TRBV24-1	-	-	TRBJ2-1	CATSDLANLRGDNEQFF	TGTGCCACCAGTGATTTGGCGAACCTCCGGGGAGACAATGAGCAGTTCTTC
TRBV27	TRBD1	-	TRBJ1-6	CASSLSRTGGAVLRNSPLHF	TGTGCCAGCAGTTTATCGAGGACAGGAGGGGCAGTATTACGTAATTCACCCCTCCACTTT
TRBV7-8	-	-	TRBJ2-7	CASSPGYEQYF	TGTGCCAGCAGCCCCGGCTACGAGCAGTACTTC
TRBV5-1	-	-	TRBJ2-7	CASSFGAYEQYF	TGCGCCAGCAGCTTTGGAGCCTACGAGCAGTACTTC
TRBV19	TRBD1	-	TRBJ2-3	CASSMAQGQGRDTQYF	TGTGCCAGTAGTATGGCCCAGGGACAGGGGCGGGATACGCAGTATTTT
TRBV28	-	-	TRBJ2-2	CASEGANTGELFF	TGTGCCAGTGAAGGGGCGAACACCGGGGAGCTGTTTTTT
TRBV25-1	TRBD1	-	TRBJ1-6	CASSVMDRGHSNSPLHF	TGTGCCAGCAGTGTTATGGATAGGGGGCATTCGAATTCACCCCTCCACTTT
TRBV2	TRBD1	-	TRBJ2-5	CASSESAGGGFGTQYF	TGTGCCAGCAGTGAATCGGCAGGGGGCGGTTTCGGGACCCAGTACTTC
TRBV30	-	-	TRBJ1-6	CAWSFWAPGNSPLHF	TGTGCCTGGAGTTTTTGGGCTCCAGGTAATTCACCCCTCCACTTT